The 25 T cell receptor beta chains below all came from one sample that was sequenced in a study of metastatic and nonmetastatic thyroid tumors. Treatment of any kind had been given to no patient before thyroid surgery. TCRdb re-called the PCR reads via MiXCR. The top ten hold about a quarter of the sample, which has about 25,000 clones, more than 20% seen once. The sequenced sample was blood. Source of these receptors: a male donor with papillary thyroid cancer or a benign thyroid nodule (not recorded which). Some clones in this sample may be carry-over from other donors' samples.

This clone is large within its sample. The CDR3 DNA reads as TGTGCCAGCAGTTTATGGGCCTCCCAAGATACGCAGTATTTT. Protein product: CASSLWASQDTQYF. The chain carries TRBV27 and TRBJ2-3; D gene ambiguous. Germline V lookup: CDR1 MNHEY, CDR2 SMNVEV (reference sequence). V lost 1 base, J lost 5 bases, and 10 bases lay in between. This CDR3 is built from 14 residues.

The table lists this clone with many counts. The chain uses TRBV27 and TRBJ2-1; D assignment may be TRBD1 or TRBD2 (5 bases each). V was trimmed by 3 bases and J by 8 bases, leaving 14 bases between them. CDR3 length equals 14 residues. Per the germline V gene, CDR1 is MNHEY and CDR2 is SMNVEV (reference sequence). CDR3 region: CASSFGTSDDEQFF. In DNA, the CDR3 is TGTGCCAGCAGTTTTGGGACGTCGGACGATGAGCAGTTCTTC.

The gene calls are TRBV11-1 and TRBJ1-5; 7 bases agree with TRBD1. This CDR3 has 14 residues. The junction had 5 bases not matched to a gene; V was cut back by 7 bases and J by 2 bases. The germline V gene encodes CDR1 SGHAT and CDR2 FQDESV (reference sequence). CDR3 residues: CASNRGDGNQPQHF. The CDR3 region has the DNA TGTGCCAGCAACAGGGGAGATGGCAATCAGCCCCAGCATTTT.

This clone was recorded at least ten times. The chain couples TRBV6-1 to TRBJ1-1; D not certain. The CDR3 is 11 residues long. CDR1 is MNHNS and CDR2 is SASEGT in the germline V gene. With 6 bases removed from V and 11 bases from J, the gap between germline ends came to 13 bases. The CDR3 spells CASRGPYGAFF. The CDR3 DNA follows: TGTGCCAGCAGGGGCCCCTATGGGGCTTTCTTT.

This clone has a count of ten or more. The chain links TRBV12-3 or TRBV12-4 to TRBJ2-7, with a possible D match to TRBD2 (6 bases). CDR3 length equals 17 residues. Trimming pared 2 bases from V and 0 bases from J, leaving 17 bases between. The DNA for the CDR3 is TGTGCCAGCAGTTTAACGGAGGGGTTGGCGGGCTCCTACGAGCAGTACTTC. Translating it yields CASSLTEGLAGSYEQYF.

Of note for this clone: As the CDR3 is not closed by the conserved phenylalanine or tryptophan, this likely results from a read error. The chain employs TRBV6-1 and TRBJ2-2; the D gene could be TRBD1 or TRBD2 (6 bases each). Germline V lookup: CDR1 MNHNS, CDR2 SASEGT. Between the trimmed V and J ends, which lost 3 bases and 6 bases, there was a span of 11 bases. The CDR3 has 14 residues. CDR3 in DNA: TGTGCCAGCAGTGATAGGGGGGACTCCGGGGAGCTGTTTTTG. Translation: CASSDRGDSGELFL.

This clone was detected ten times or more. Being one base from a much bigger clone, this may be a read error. CDR3 DNA: TGTGCCAGCAGCCAAGATCGGGCGGGGGGTGAAAAACTGTTTTTT. As protein: CASSQDRAGGEKLFF. V is TRBV4-2 and J is TRBJ1-4, with D perhaps matching TRBD1 (5 bases). The germline gives CDR1 LGHNA, CDR2 YNFKEQ. The V gene lost 0 bases and the J gene lost 7 bases, with 12 bases spanning the gap. This CDR3 comprises 15 residues.

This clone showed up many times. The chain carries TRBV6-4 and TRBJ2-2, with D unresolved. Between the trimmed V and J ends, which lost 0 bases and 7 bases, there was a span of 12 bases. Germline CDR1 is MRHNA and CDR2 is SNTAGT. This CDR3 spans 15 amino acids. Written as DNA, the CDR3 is TGTGCCAGCAGTGACTCACATTCGGGTCACGGGGAGCTGTTTTTT. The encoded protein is CASSDSHSGHGELFF.

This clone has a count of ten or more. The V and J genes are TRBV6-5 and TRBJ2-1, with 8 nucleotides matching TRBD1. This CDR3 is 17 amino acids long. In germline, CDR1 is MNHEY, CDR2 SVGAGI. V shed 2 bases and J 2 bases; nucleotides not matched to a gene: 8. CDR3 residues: CASSYLHSGQAYNEQFF. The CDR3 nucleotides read TGTGCCAGCAGTTACCTTCATTCGGGACAGGCCTACAATGAGCAGTTCTTC.

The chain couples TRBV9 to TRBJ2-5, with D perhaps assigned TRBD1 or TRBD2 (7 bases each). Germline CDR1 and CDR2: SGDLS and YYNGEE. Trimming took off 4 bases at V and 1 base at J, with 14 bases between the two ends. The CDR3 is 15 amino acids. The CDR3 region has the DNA TGTGCCAGCAGCTCCAGGGGGGGGCCCCAAGAGACCCAGTACTTC. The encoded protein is CASSSRGGPQETQYF.

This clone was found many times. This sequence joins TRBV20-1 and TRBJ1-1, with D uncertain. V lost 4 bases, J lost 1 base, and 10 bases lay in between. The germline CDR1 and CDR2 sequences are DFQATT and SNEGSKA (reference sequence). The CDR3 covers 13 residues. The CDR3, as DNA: TGCAGTGCTATAAGGGTCACGAACACTGAAGCTTTCTTT. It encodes CSAIRVTNTEAFF.

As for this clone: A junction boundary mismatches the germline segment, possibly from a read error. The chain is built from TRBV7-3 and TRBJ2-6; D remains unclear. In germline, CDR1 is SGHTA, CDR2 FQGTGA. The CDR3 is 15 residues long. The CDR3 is CASSLSGSWANVLTF. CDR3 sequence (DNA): TGTGCCAGCAGCTTATCTGGCTCTTGGGCCAACGTCCTGACCTTC.

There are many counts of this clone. As DNA, the CDR3 is TGTGCCAGCAGCGTGGAAGGGGGCGCGAATCAGCCCCAGCATTTT. It is translated as CASSVEGGANQPQHF. The J gene is TRBJ1-5, the V gene TRBV9, with TRBD1 identical over 7 bases. The CDR3 is 15 amino acids. The germline gives CDR1 SGDLS, CDR2 YYNGEE. Germline trimming cut 2 bases from V and 4 bases from J; bases unmatched to any gene: 6.

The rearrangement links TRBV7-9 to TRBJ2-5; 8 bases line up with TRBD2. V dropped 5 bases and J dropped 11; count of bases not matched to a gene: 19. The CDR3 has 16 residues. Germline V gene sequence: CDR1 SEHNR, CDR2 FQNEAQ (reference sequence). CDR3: CASSLSDGRAGEKQYF. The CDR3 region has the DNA TGTGCCAGCAGCCTTTCGGACGGGAGGGCCGGGGAGAAACAGTACTTC.

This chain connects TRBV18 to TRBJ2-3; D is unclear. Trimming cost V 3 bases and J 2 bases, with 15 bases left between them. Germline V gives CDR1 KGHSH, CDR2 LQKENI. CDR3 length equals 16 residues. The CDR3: CASSPLDADPTDTQYF. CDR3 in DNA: TGTGCCAGCTCACCTCTGGACGCGGACCCCACAGATACGCAGTATTTT.

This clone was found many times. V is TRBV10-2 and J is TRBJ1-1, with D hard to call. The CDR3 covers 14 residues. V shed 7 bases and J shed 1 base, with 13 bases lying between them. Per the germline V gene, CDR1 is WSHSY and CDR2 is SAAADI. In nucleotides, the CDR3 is TGCGCCAGCATTGTAAGTCCGCGGAACACTGAAGCTTTCTTT. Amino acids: CASIVSPRNTEAFF.

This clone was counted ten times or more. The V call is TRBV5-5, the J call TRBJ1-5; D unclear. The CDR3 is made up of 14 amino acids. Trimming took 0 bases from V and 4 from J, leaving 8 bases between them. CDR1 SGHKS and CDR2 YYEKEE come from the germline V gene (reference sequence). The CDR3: CASSLASENQPQHF. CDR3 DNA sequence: TGTGCCAGCAGCTTGGCCTCCGAAAATCAGCCCCAGCATTTT. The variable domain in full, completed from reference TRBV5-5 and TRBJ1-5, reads DAGVTQSPTHLIKTRGQQVTLRCSPISGHKSVSWYQQVLGQGPQFIFQYYEKEERGRGNFPDRFSARQFPNYSSELNVNALLLGDSALYLCASSLASENQPQHFGDGTRLSIL.

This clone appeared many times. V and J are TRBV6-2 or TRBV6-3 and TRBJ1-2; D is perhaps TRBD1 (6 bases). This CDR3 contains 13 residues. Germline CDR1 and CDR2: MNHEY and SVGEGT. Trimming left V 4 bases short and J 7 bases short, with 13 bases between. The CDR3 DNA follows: TGTGCCAGCAGTTTTCCAGGGGAGGTTGGCTACACCTTC. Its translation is CASSFPGEVGYTF.

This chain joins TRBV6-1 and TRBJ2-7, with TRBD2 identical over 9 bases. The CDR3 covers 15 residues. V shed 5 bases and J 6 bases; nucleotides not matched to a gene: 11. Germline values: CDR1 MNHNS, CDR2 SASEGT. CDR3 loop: CASSPNGAGGLEQYF. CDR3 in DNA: TGTGCCAGCAGTCCGAATGGAGCGGGAGGCCTCGAGCAGTACTTC.

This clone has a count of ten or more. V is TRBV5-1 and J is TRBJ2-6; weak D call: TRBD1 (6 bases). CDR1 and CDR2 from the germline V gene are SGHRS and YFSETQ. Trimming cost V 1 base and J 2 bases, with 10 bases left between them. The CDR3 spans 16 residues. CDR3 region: CASSLRGTTGANVLTF. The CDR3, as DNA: TGCGCCAGCAGCTTGAGGGGGACAACTGGGGCCAACGTCCTGACTTTC.

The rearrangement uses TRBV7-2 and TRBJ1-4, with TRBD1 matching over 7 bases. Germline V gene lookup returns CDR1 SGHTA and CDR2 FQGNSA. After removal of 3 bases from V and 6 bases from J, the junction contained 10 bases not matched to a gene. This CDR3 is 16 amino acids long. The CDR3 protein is CASSFLPTGIYEKLFF. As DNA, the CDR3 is TGTGCCAGCAGCTTTCTCCCGACAGGGATTTATGAAAAACTGTTTTTT.

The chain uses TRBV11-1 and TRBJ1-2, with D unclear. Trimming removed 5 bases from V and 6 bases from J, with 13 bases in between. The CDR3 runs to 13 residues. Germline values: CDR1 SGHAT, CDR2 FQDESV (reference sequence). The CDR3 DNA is TGTGCCAGCAGCCAGAGGTCAGTCAATGGCTACACCTTC. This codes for CASSQRSVNGYTF.

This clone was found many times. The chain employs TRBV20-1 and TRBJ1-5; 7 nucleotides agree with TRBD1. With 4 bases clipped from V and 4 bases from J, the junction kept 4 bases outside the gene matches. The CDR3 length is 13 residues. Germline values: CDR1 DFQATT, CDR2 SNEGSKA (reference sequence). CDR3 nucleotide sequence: TGCAGTGCTACCCGGACAGGAAATCAGCCCCAGCATTTT. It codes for CSATRTGNQPQHF.

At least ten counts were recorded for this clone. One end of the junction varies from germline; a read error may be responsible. DNA for the CDR3: TGTGCCAGCAGGGTACCGGGACAGGTGTTACTCTTC. Translation gives CASRVPGQVLLF. V and J are TRBV12-3 or TRBV12-4 and TRBJ1-2; 8 nucleotides align to TRBD1. CDR3 length equals 12 residues.

The CDR3 spells CASRFTGGNYIDQFF. CDR3 nucleotide sequence: TGTGCCAGCAGGTTCACAGGGGGCAACTACATTGATCAGTTCTTC. This chain links TRBV6-1 with TRBJ2-1; TRBD1 agrees at 9 bases. CDR1 MNHNS and CDR2 SASEGT come from the germline V gene. V lost 6 bases and J lost 13; bases outside the gene matches: 16. The CDR3 runs 15 residues.